The 9 T cell receptor beta chains below were found in one sample sequenced in a study of blood T cell repertoires in COVID-19. The data were produced by immunoSEQ multiplex PCR, yet TCRdb's version contains in-frame clones alone and is incomplete. The sample holds some 310,000 clones, about nine tenths seen once. Sequencing was carried out using PBMCs or T cells enriched from blood (not recorded which). These receptors originate from a woman aged 25 to 39 who had recovered from COVID-19.

V is TRBV18 and J is TRBJ1-3, with D perhaps matching TRBD1 (6 bases). Looked up from germline, CDR1 is KGHSH and CDR2 is LQKENI. The CDR3 is made up of 13 amino acids. V lost 6 bases to trimming and J lost 0 bases, with 6 bases between them. The CDR3 spells CASSDSSGNTIYF. The CDR3 DNA is TGTGCCAGCTCGGACAGCTCTGGAAACACCATATATTTT. The whole variable domain, remainder taken from reference TRBV18 and TRBJ1-3, is NAGVMQNPRHLVRRRGQEARLRCSPMKGHSHVYWYRQLPEEGLKFMVYLQKENIIDESGMPKERFSAEFPKEGPSILRIQQVVRGDSAAYFCASSDSSGNTIYFGEGSWLTVV.

The rearrangement joins TRBV19 to TRBJ1-5; 8 positions agree with TRBD1. The CDR3 spans 17 residues. V lost 3 bases to trimming and J lost 6 bases; unmatched junction nucleotides: 13. Germline V gene lookup returns CDR1 LNHDA and CDR2 SQIVND (reference sequence). The CDR3 loop is CASSIRTGRRGSQPQHF. CDR3 nucleotides: TGTGCCAGTAGTATCCGGACAGGGAGAAGGGGCAGTCAGCCCCAGCATTTT.

The rearrangement links TRBV18 to TRBJ2-6; D is unresolved. V was clipped by 0 bases and J by 4 bases, with 7 bases between them. CDR3 size: 15 residues. In germline, CDR1 is KGHSH, CDR2 LQKENI. CDR3 DNA sequence: TGTGCCAGCTCACCACCCCTAACCGGGGCCAACGTCCTGACTTTC. This codes for CASSPPLTGANVLTF.

The gene calls are TRBV11-3 and TRBJ2-1, with D possibly matching TRBD2 (6 bases). Trimming shortened V by 2 bases and J by 4 bases, and 12 bases separated the two germline ends. CDR3 length: 15 residues. Germline V gives CDR1 SGHNT, CDR2 YENEEA. The CDR3: CASSLWASAYNEQFF. The CDR3 region has the DNA TGTGCCAGCAGCTTATGGGCTAGCGCATACAATGAGCAGTTCTTC.

The chain carries TRBV7-9 and TRBJ2-1; 9 bases align to TRBD1. The length of the CDR3 is 15 residues. The J segment lost 5 bases and the V segment lost 3 bases, leaving 5 bases of the junction unmatched. The germline CDR1 and CDR2 sequences are SEHNR and FQNEAQ (reference sequence). CDR3 amino acids: CASSFGQGSHNEQFF. As DNA, the CDR3 is TGTGCCAGCAGCTTCGGACAGGGGTCCCACAATGAGCAGTTCTTC.

The gene calls are TRBV28 and TRBJ2-1; 15 nucleotides line up with TRBD2. This CDR3 has 14 residues. Looked up from germline, CDR1 is MDHEN and CDR2 is SYDVKM. V shed 6 bases, J shed 10 bases, and the junction held 4 bases outside the gene matches. The CDR3 nucleotides are TGTGCCAGCAGCCGGACTAGCGGGAGGGCCGAGCAGTTCTTC. As protein: CASSRTSGRAEQFF.

The V gene is TRBV11-3, the J gene TRBJ2-7; D perhaps matches TRBD1 (5 bases). Trimming cost V 1 base and J 4 bases, with 8 bases left between them. CDR1 and CDR2 (germline): SGHNT, YENEEA. The CDR3 runs 13 residues. The CDR3, as DNA: TGTGCCAGCAGCTTAGCACAGGATTACGAGCAGTACTTC. The encoded protein is CASSLAQDYEQYF.

This clone was recorded only once. Other DNA sequences within the sample encode an identical CDR3. The J gene is TRBJ1-2, the V gene TRBV30, with D unresolved. CDR1 and CDR2 (germline): GTSNPN, SVGIG (reference sequence). This CDR3 spans 11 amino acids. V lost 0 bases, J lost 5 bases, and 4 bases lay in between. CDR3 sequence: CAWSVLYGYTF. The DNA of the CDR3 is TGTGCCTGGAGTGTACTGTATGGCTACACCTTC.

There are a few counts of this clone. The V and J genes are TRBV19 and TRBJ2-7, with D possibly TRBD2 on 5 matching bases. The germline gives CDR1 LNHDA, CDR2 SQIVND (reference sequence). Trimming took off 4 bases at V and 6 bases at J, with 10 bases between the two ends. The CDR3 is made up of 12 amino acids. The CDR3, as DNA: TGTGCCAGTAGTACCAGCGGTGGCGAGCAGTACTTC. It yields the protein CASSTSGGEQYF.